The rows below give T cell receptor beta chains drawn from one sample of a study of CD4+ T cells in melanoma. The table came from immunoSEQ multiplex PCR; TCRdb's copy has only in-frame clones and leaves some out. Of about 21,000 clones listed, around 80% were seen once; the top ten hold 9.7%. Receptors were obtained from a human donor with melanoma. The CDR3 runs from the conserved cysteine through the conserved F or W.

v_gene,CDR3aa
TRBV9,CASSGAGGSYNSPLHF
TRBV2,CASSDSGRGSNYGYTF
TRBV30,CAWSVPNYEQYF
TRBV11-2,CASSFRSGRGGTEAFF
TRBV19,CASSGRGLSEQYF
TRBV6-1,CAARGFPNSPLHF
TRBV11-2,CASSLAGAMQETQYF
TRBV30,CAWWRAGGLETQYF
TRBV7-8,CASSLGGYNSPLHF
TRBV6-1,CASTNQVYTEAFF
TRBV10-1,CASSDRSGGTDTQYF
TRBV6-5,CASSSDRGGNQPQHF
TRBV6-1,CASSRDAIYGGQYF
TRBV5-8,CASHRPGLAGGRETQYF
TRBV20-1,CSAREYNEQFF
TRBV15,CATRARGTNTGELFF
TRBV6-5,CASSYSPHSNQPQHF
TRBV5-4,CASSPTRDTQYF
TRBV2,CASRLGHGNTIYF
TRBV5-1,CASSLKGGSDATNEKLFF
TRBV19,CASSMGRTEAFF
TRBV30,CAWSPGLTDTQYF
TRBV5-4,CASSRTSPDTQYF
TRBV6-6,CASGNDRVEPQHF
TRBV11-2,CASSRPGISYNEQFF
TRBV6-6,CASSFYGGIQETQYF
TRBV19,CASRNPERGDTQYF
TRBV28,CASRVSGYGTGELFF
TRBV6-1,CASSPQGYEQYF
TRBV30,CAWSGSAQNIQYF
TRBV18,CASSPIRHEKLFF
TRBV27,CASSLYGAADTQYF
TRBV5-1,CASRLAGLTDTQYF
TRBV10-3,CAISEAGSSYNEQFF
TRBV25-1,CASSDGVGGYTF
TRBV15,CATSRDKGNEKLFF
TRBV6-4,CATRVHEQYF
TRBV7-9,CASSLRAKQGGYGYTF
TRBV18,CASSPGTGPYNEQFF
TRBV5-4,CASGQWDTEAFF
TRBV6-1,CASSEASGRAYEQYF
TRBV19,CASSLHGGSSTDTQYF